These T cell receptor beta chains were read from a single sample in a study of yellow fever vaccine responses in identical twins. TCRdb recomputed calls from the RT-PCR reads with MiXCR, one row per CDR3 protein. The data show about a thousand distinct CDR3 sequences, with approximately 89% seen just once and around 2.9% held by the top ten. This specimen was T cells from blood (PBMCs), unsorted or a sorted subset (not recorded which), taken before or after yellow fever vaccination (not recorded which). The receptor set was obtained from a young woman who received the yellow fever vaccine. The CDR3 runs from the conserved cysteine through the conserved F or W. The D gene is left open where the match is weak. The size entry is marked missing in some rows and otherwise reads once, few, many or a size class.

cdr3_nt: TGTGCCAGCAGCCAAGATCAGGGGGCCCGAGCTAACTATGGCTACACCTTC
cdr3_aa: CASSQDQGARANYGYTF
j_call: TRBJ1-2
d_call: TRBD1
clone_size: -
v_call: TRBV4-2

cdr3_nt: TGTGCCAGCAGTTTATTGAACGGGAATCAGCCCCAGCATTTT
cdr3_aa: CASSLLNGNQPQHF
j_call: TRBJ1-5
d_call: -
clone_size: -
v_call: TRBV27

cdr3_nt: TGTGCCAGCAGCGGTTATCTGGGGTCCTATGGCTACACCTTC
cdr3_aa: CASSGYLGSYGYTF
j_call: TRBJ1-2
d_call: -
clone_size: -
v_call: TRBV7-9

cdr3_nt: TGTGCCTGGAGGGACAGCAGGGACACTGAAGCTTTCTTT
cdr3_aa: CAWRDSRDTEAFF
j_call: TRBJ1-1
d_call: -
clone_size: -
v_call: TRBV30

cdr3_nt: TGTGCCAGCAGCTTAGAAGGAGGGGAATCCACAGATACGCAGTATTTT
cdr3_aa: CASSLEGGESTDTQYF
j_call: TRBJ2-3
d_call: -
clone_size: -
v_call: TRBV7-6

cdr3_nt: TGCGCCAGCAGCTCTGCCCTAGCCAATGAGCAGTTCTTC
cdr3_aa: CASSSALANEQFF
j_call: TRBJ2-1
d_call: -
clone_size: -
v_call: TRBV5-1

cdr3_nt: TGCGCCAGCAGCAGCGGAAGCACAGATACGCAGTATTTT
cdr3_aa: CASSSGSTDTQYF
j_call: TRBJ2-3
d_call: -
clone_size: -
v_call: TRBV5-1

cdr3_nt: TGTGCCAGCAGTTACACCCCTATGAACACTGAAGCTTTCTTT
cdr3_aa: CASSYTPMNTEAFF
j_call: TRBJ1-1
d_call: -
clone_size: once
v_call: TRBV6-5

cdr3_nt: TGTGCCAGCAGCTTAGGAGGGACTAGCACAGATACGCAGTATTTT
cdr3_aa: CASSLGGTSTDTQYF
j_call: TRBJ2-3
d_call: -
clone_size: -
v_call: TRBV11-3

cdr3_nt: TGTGCCAGCAGATCCCTACAAAGTTATGGCTACACCTTC
cdr3_aa: CASRSLQSYGYTF
j_call: TRBJ1-2
d_call: -
clone_size: -
v_call: TRBV6-1

cdr3_nt: TGCGCCAGCAGTGAAACCGGGACAGGGGTCTCACCCCTCCACTTT
cdr3_aa: CASSETGTGVSPLHF
j_call: TRBJ1-6
d_call: TRBD1
clone_size: -
v_call: TRBV10-1